These 23 T cell receptor beta chains originate from one sample sequenced in a study of T cell clonality in common variable immunodeficiency. The repertoire was sequenced with immunoSEQ multiplex PCR; TCRdb's copy has only in-frame clones and lacks some. The sample presents 35,000 or so clones, none singletons. The sample was peripheral blood mononuclear cells. These receptor sequences come from a person aged 18-70 years in good health.

By its share, this clone is medium-sized. The sequenced fragment ends 3 residues before the CDR3 boundary, so the rest is inferred from the germline J gene. This rearrangement joins TRBV15 to TRBJ2-5; D perhaps matches TRBD2 (6 bases). CDR1 and CDR2 (germline): LNHNV, YYDKDF (reference sequence). The CDR3 totals 13 residues. V was shortened by 6 bases and J by 4 bases, with 12 bases between the two germline ends. The covered CDR3 bases are TGTGCCACCAGTCCTTACGGGGGAGAGACC. As protein: CATSPYGGET. The full CDR3 protein reads CATSPYGGETQYF.

This clone was seen repeatedly, ten times or more. Read coverage stops 3 residues before the CDR3 terminus; the germline J gene supplies the remainder. The chain links TRBV12-3 or TRBV12-4 to TRBJ2-7; D not resolved. The V end was cut by 0 bases, the J end by 6 bases, with 6 bases between. The CDR3 covers 12 residues. Partial CDR3 DNA: TGTGCCAGCAGTTTAGCAGGGTTCGAG. Its protein is CASSLAGFE. The full CDR3 is CASSLAGFEQYF.

This clone was counted many times. The read terminates 3 residues ahead of where the CDR3 ends, so the germline J gene completes it. The rearrangement uses TRBV7-2 and TRBJ2-2, with a possible D match to TRBD1 (5 bases). The CDR3 spans 15 residues. Germline values: CDR1 SGHTA, CDR2 FQGNSA. V was shortened by 2 bases and J by 0 bases, with 7 bases between the two germline ends. The CDR3 loop reads CASSLQTANTGELFF. The DNA read from the CDR3 is TGTGCCAGCAGCTTACAGACAGCGAACACCGGGGAG.

Of note for this clone: The CDR3 end is not reached by the read, which stops 3 residues before it; the germline J gene fills it in. The gene calls are TRBV7-6 and TRBJ1-4; TRBD1 agrees at 12 bases. CDR3 length: 15 amino acids. Germline-derived CDR1 and CDR2 are SGHVS and FNYEAQ. CDR3 in amino acids: CASSRTGQGASKLFF. The covered CDR3 bases are TGTGCCAGCAGCCGTACGGGACAGGGGGCAAGCAAA. The full variable domain, with the rest looked up from reference TRBV7-6 and TRBJ1-4, is GAGVSQSPRYKVTKRGQDVALRCDPISGHVSLYWYRQALGQGPEFLTYFNYEAQQDKSGLPNDRFSAERPEGSISTLTIQRTEQRDSAMYRCASSRTGQGASKLFFGSGTQLSVL.

This clone was counted at least ten times. Read sequence stops 3 residues before the CDR3 end, and the germline J gene provides the missing end. The gene calls are TRBV10-1 and TRBJ2-1, with D possibly matching TRBD1 (6 bases). Germline V gene sequence: CDR1 WNHNN, CDR2 SYGVQD (reference sequence). V was clipped by 6 bases and J by 6 bases, with 21 bases between them. This CDR3 is built from 16 residues. The CDR3 protein is CASSRSVGTKANEQFF. The covered CDR3 bases are TGCGCCAGCAGCCGGAGTGTTGGGACAAAGGCCAATGAG.

This clone was observed many times. With the read ending 3 residues before the CDR3 end, the germline J gene is used to fill in that end. This chain joins TRBV4-1 and TRBJ1-4; 7 bases agree with TRBD1. With V trimmed by 4 bases and J by 3 bases, 2 bases remained unmatched. This CDR3 contains 14 residues. Germline V gene sequence: CDR1 MGHRA, CDR2 YSYEKL. CDR3 sequence reads: CASSPQGANEKLFF. Partial CDR3 DNA: TGCGCCAGCAGCCCCCAGGGGGCTAATGAAAAA.

This clone came up many times. The CDR3 extends 3 residues past the end of the read, so its final part is completed from the germline J gene. The chain employs TRBV20-1 and TRBJ1-1; D possibly corresponds to TRBD1 (5 bases). The CDR3 sequence is 11 residues long. Germline assignment: CDR1 DFQATT and CDR2 SNEGSKA (reference sequence). The CDR3 protein is CSAIGAPEAFF. CDR3 bases read: TGCAGTGCTATAGGGGCCCCCGAA.

This clone was seen repeatedly, ten times or more. CDR3 DNA (partial): TGCGCCAGCAGCTTGGCCCGAGTAGCGGGAGGGCCCAACGAG. It specifies CASSLARVAGGPNE. The whole CDR3 is CASSLARVAGGPNEQYF. V and J are TRBV5-1 and TRBJ2-7; 11 nucleotides agree with TRBD2. The read finishes 3 residues shy of the CDR3 end, and the germline J gene is used to complete it. This CDR3 has 17 residues. From germline, CDR1 is SGHRS and CDR2 YFSETQ. V lost 0 bases, J lost 5 bases, and 10 bases stayed unmatched. Supplemented by reference TRBV5-1 and TRBJ2-7, the full variable domain reads KAGVTQTPRYLIKTRGQQVTLSCSPISGHRSVSWYQQTPGQGLQFLFEYFSETQRNKGNFPGRFSGRQFSNSRSEMNVSTLELGDSALYLCASSLARVAGGPNEQYFGPGTRLTVT.

This clone was detected ten times or more. The read stops 3 residues short of the end of the CDR3; the missing end is completed from the germline J gene. This chain connects TRBV19 to TRBJ2-3; D tentatively fits TRBD1 or TRBD2 (5 bases each). V gave up 7 bases and J gave up 8 bases, with 10 bases separating them. The CDR3 covers 11 residues. Germline V gene sequence: CDR1 LNHDA, CDR2 SQIVND (reference sequence). CDR3 bases read: TGTGCCAGTATGAGGGGTGGTACG. It encodes CASMRGGT. The complete CDR3 reads CASMRGGTQYF.

This clone was observed at least ten times. The read finishes 3 residues shy of the CDR3 end, and the germline J gene is used to complete it. This chain connects TRBV5-1 to TRBJ2-1; 8 bases line up with TRBD2. The length of the CDR3 is 17 residues. CDR1 SGHRS and CDR2 YFSETQ come from the germline V gene. J was trimmed by 8 bases and V by 3 bases; bases with no gene match: 16. Partial CDR3 DNA: TGCGCCAGCAGCTCCCCATCAGCGGGAGATTTCGTTGATGAG. Its protein is CASSSPSAGDFVDE. The full CDR3 reads CASSSPSAGDFVDEQFF.

This clone has more than one count but fewer than ten. The CDR3 end lies 3 residues beyond the end of the read and is filled in from the germline J gene. This chain joins TRBV19 and TRBJ2-4, with 9 bases fitting TRBD1. The CDR3 loop spans 13 amino acids. The germline gives CDR1 LNHDA, CDR2 SQIVND (reference sequence). The covered CDR3 bases are TGTGCCAGTAGTGGAAGAGACAGGGGGTTT. Translated, it gives CASSGRDRGF. The whole CDR3 protein is CASSGRDRGFQYF. Variable domain in full (rest from reference TRBV19 and TRBJ2-4): DGGITQSPKYLFRKEGQNVTLSCEQNLNHDAMYWYRQDPGQGLRLIYYSQIVNDFQKGDIAEGYSVSREKKESFPLTVTSAQKNPTAFYLCASSGRDRGFQYFGAGTRLSVL.

This clone was found many times. The read is 3 residues too short to cover the CDR3 end, so that end is filled in from the germline J gene. This chain connects TRBV19 to TRBJ2-1; D may be TRBD2 (6 bases). Per the germline V gene, CDR1 is LNHDA and CDR2 is SQIVND (reference sequence). This CDR3 has 15 residues. Trimming removed 10 bases from V and 0 bases from J, with 16 bases in between. The CDR3 region is CATQIAVSSYNEQFF. The sequenced CDR3 bases are TGTGCCACCCAGATAGCGGTGAGCTCCTACAATGAG.

This clone was seen ten or more times. The read ends 3 residues early relative to the CDR3; the germline J gene fills the gap. The chain links TRBV12-3 or TRBV12-4 to TRBJ2-3; 8 nucleotides align to TRBD1. V lost 3 bases, J lost 5 bases, and 7 bases stayed unmatched. The CDR3 spans 15 residues. The CDR3 DNA, read in part, is TGTGCCAGCAGTTTCGGACAGGGTAAACTAGATACG. Its protein product is CASSFGQGKLDT. The whole CDR3 sequence is CASSFGQGKLDTQYF.

This clone was seen only a few times. Read sequence stops 3 residues before the CDR3 end, and the germline J gene provides the missing end. The V call is TRBV5-1, the J call TRBJ2-7; 7 bases match TRBD1. There are 15 residues in the CDR3. With 6 bases clipped from V and 1 base from J, the junction kept 10 bases outside the gene matches. Germline CDR1 is SGHRS and CDR2 is YFSETQ. The CDR3 loop reads CASTNGDRVSYEQYF. The CDR3 bases that were read are TGCGCCAGCACCAACGGGGACAGAGTATCCTACGAG.

This clone was seen ten or more times. The CDR3 here is CSARDSRQGRGYTF. CDR3 DNA (partial): TGCAGTGCTAGAGATAGTAGACAGGGCCGTGGC. This rearrangement joins TRBV20-1 to TRBJ1-2; 7 nucleotides agree with TRBD1. The read terminates 3 residues ahead of where the CDR3 ends, so the germline J gene completes it. This CDR3 contains 14 residues. Trimming took 0 bases from V and 7 from J; bases not matched to a gene: 8. In germline, CDR1 is DFQATT, CDR2 SNEGSKA (reference sequence).

This clone occurred many times. Sequencing ends 3 residues short of the CDR3 end; the germline J gene provides the rest. This chain uses TRBV29-1 with TRBJ2-2; no firm D call. CDR1 and CDR2 (germline): SQVTM, ANQGSEA. V shed 4 bases and J shed 5 bases, with 8 bases lying between them. CDR3 length equals 12 residues. CDR3 protein: CSVARWTGELFF. Partial CDR3 DNA: TGCAGCGTTGCAAGGTGGACCGGGGAG.

This clone was picked up many times. The CDR3 protein is CASRQGQGYGELFF. CDR3 DNA (partial): TGTGCCAGCAGACAAGGACAGGGGTACGGGGAG. This chain joins TRBV27 and TRBJ2-2; 9 bases agree with TRBD1. The read terminates 3 residues ahead of where the CDR3 ends, so the germline J gene completes it. CDR1 MNHEY and CDR2 SMNVEV come from the germline V gene (reference sequence). Trimming at V came to 6 bases and at J to 7 bases, leaving 6 bases not matched to a gene. The CDR3 covers 14 residues.

This clone was seen at least ten times. The read finishes 3 residues shy of the CDR3 end, and the germline J gene is used to complete it. This chain connects TRBV6-2 or TRBV6-3 to TRBJ2-5, with 12 nucleotides matching TRBD1. This CDR3 region has 15 residues. J gave up 4 bases and V 5 bases, and 5 bases lay outside the gene matches. CDR1 and CDR2 (germline): MNHEY, SVGEGT. CDR3: CASSAGTGGAETQYF. The CDR3 DNA, read in part, is TGTGCCAGCAGTGCCGGGACAGGGGGCGCAGAGACC.

This clone was seen many times. The CDR3 extends 3 residues past the end of the read, so its final part is completed from the germline J gene. The chain couples TRBV18 to TRBJ1-5; 7 bases line up with TRBD1. Germline CDR1 KGHSH, CDR2 LQKENI. The V gene end was trimmed by 4 bases and the J gene end by 4 bases; junction bases not matched to a gene: 10. CDR3 length: 16 amino acids. Partial CDR3 DNA: TGTGCCAGCTCACTTGTACAGGGGATGGCTAATCAGCCC. This encodes CASSLVQGMANQP. The whole CDR3 sequence is CASSLVQGMANQPQHF. The full variable domain, its missing parts supplied by reference TRBV18 and TRBJ1-5, is NAGVMQNPRHLVRRRGQEARLRCSPMKGHSHVYWYRQLPEEGLKFMVYLQKENIIDESGMPKERFSAEFPKEGPSILRIQQVVRGDSAAYFCASSLVQGMANQPQHFGDGTRLSIL.

This clone showed up many times. The read halts 3 residues ahead of the CDR3 end, with the missing end drawn from the germline J gene. This chain connects TRBV28 to TRBJ2-7; D is possibly TRBD2 (5 bases). The germline CDR1 and CDR2 sequences are MDHEN and SYDVKM. CDR3 length equals 12 residues. V lost 4 bases and J 6 bases, leaving 10 bases between the germline ends. Partial CDR3 DNA: TGTGCCAGCAGTTCTTTGACTACCGAG. It is translated as CASSSLTTE. The whole CDR3 sequence reads CASSSLTTEQYF.

This clone was picked up many times. The read terminates 3 residues ahead of where the CDR3 ends, so the germline J gene completes it. The rearrangement links TRBV9 to TRBJ1-1; 7 bases fit TRBD1. The CDR3 consists of 16 residues. Germline V lookup: CDR1 SGDLS, CDR2 YYNGEE. Trimming cost V 0 bases and J 3 bases; bases outside gene matches: 8. CDR3 in amino acids: CASSVAPQGGDTEAFF. The CDR3 DNA, read in part, is TGTGCCAGCAGCGTAGCCCCCCAGGGGGGTGACACTGAA.

In this sample, this clone turned up many times. Sequencing ends 3 residues short of the CDR3 end; the germline J gene provides the rest. This chain joins TRBV2 and TRBJ2-1; 10 positions match TRBD1. This CDR3 has 16 amino acids. Trimming cost V 5 bases and J 6 bases; bases outside gene matches: 10. In germline, CDR1 is SNHLY, CDR2 FYNNEI. The sequenced part of the CDR3 DNA is TGTGCCAGCAGTCCGGGACAGGGGACTAGTTTCAATGAG. Its translation is CASSPGQGTSFNE. The CDR3 in full is CASSPGQGTSFNEQFF.

There are many counts of this clone. The sequenced fragment ends 3 residues before the CDR3 boundary, so the rest is inferred from the germline J gene. This chain connects TRBV12-3 or TRBV12-4 to TRBJ1-6; 7 bases are a match to TRBD1. The CDR3 covers 16 residues. Unmatched junction bases numbered 10, after V lost 5 bases and J lost 6 bases. The CDR3 is CASSPEGTEFNSPLHF. The sequenced CDR3 bases are TGTGCCAGCAGTCCGGAAGGGACAGAATTTAATTCACCC.